The 5 T cell receptor beta chains reported below all come from one sample, sequenced in a study of T cell responses to AZD1222 COVID-19 vaccine. Only in-frame clones appear in the TCRdb table, and some are missing; sequencing was by immunoSEQ multiplex PCR. The profile covers roughly 150,000 clones, with 85% to 95% appearing a single time and approximately 1.6% taken by the ten largest. The sample consisted of peripheral blood, taken 28 days after the second AZD1222 dose. All receptors come from an adult who received the AZD1222 COVID-19 vaccine.

The chain recombines TRBV5-1 with TRBJ2-1; TRBD2 matches at 7 bases. Germline V lookup: CDR1 SGHRS, CDR2 YFSETQ. This CDR3 has 17 residues. With 2 bases clipped from V and 8 bases from J, the junction kept 16 bases outside the gene matches. The DNA of the CDR3 is TGCGCCAGCAGCTTTGAAGGTCTGGGGAGGGCCGGGGATGAGCAGTTCTTC. Amino acids: CASSFEGLGRAGDEQFF.

The chain carries TRBV5-4 and TRBJ1-2, with D unresolved. Trimming shortened V by 4 bases and J by 2 bases, and 9 bases separated the two germline ends. Germline V CDR1 and CDR2: SGHNT, YYREEE (reference sequence). The CDR3 contains 13 residues. CDR3 loop: CASSLRRNYGYTF. DNA for the CDR3: TGTGCCAGCAGCCTGCGAAGAAACTATGGCTACACCTTC.

The chain recombines TRBV19 with TRBJ2-3; D is uncertain. The ends were cut back, 5 bases at V and 6 bases at J, with 15 bases in the middle. From germline, CDR1 is LNHDA and CDR2 SQIVND (reference sequence). This CDR3 comprises 14 residues. The CDR3, as DNA: TGTGCCAGTAGTTGGCCAGGCTTATTGGATACGCAGTATTTT. Translation: CASSWPGLLDTQYF.

The genes are TRBV7-2 and TRBJ2-5; D is unclear. Per germline, CDR1 SGHTA and CDR2 FQGNSA. CDR3 size: 11 residues. Trimming removed 7 bases at V and 2 bases at J, with 5 bases between. The CDR3 DNA follows: TGTGCCAGCAAGGCGCAAGAGACCCAGTACTTC. This codes for CASKAQETQYF.

The chain recombines TRBV12-3 or TRBV12-4 with TRBJ1-5; no clear D. The CDR3 loop spans 12 amino acids. V lost 2 bases, J lost 10 bases, and 9 bases lay in between. CDR3 sequence: CASSLKALPQHF. In DNA, the CDR3 is TGTGCCAGCAGTTTAAAGGCACTCCCCCAGCATTTT.